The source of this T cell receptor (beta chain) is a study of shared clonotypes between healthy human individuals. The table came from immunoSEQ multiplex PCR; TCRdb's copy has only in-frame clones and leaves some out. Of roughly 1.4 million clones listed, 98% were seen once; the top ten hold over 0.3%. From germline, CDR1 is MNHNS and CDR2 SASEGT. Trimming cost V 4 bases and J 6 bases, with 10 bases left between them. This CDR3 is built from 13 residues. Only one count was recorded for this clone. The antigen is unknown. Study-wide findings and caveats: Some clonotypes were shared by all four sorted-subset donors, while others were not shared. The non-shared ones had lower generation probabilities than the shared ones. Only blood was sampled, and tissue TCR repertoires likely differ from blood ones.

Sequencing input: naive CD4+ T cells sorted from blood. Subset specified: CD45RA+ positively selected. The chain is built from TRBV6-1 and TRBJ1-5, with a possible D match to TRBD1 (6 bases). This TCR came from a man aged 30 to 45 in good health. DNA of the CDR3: TGTGCCAGCAGTGCAGGGGTAGGTCAGCCCCAGCATTTT. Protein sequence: CASSAGVGQPQHF.